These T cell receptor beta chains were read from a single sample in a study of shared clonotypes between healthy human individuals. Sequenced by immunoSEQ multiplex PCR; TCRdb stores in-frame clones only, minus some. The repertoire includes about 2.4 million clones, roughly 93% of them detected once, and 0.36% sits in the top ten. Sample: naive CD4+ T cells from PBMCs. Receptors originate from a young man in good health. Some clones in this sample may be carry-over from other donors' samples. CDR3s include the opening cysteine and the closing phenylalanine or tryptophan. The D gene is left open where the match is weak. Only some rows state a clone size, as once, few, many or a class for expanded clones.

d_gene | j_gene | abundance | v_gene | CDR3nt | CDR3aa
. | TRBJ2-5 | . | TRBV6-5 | TGTGCCAGCAGACAGAGCCAAGAGACCCAGTACTTC | CASRQSQETQYF
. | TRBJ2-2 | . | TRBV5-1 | TGCGCCAGCAGGAAAGCGAGGAACACCGGGGAGCTGTTTTTT | CASRKARNTGELFF
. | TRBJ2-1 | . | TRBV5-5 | TGTGCCAGCAGCTTTTGGGGGAGCTCCTACAATGAGCAGTTCTTC | CASSFWGSSYNEQFF
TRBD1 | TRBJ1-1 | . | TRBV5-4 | TGTGCCAGCAGCCGTCAGGGGGCGGCGGGCACTGAAGCTTTCTTT | CASSRQGAAGTEAFF
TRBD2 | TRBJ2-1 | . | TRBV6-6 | TGTGCCAGCAGGCTAGCGGGAGGCTCCAATGAGCAGTTCTTC | CASRLAGGSNEQFF
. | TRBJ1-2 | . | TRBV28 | TGTGCCAGCAGTTTGACTCCAGGGAGGCCTGGCTACACCTTC | CASSLTPGRPGYTF
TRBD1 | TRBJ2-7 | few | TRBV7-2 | TGTGCCAGCAGATTTCGGGACAGGAGCTCCTACGAGCAGTACTTC | CASRFRDRSSYEQYF
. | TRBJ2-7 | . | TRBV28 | TGTGCCAGCATGGGGCCTACGGAGCAGTACTTC | CASMGPTEQYF
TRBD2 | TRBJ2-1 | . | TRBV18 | TGTGCCAGCTCCCTACTAGCGGGGGAATACAATGAGCAGTTCTTC | CASSLLAGEYNEQFF
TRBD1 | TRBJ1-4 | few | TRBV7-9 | TGTGCCAGCAACGCGGACAGGGGTTGGGAAAAACTGTTTTTT | CASNADRGWEKLFF
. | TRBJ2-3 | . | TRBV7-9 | TGTGCCGCCGACAGAGCGACTTCTAGCACAGATACGCAGTATTTT | CAADRATSSTDTQYF
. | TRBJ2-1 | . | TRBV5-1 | TGCGCCAGCAGCTTGGGGGGTATTGGGAACTCCTACAATGAGCAGTTCTTC | CASSLGGIGNSYNEQFF
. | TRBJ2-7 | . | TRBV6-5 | TGTGCCAGCAGTTCGGACTACCGCCGTATTGGGAACGAGCAGTACTTC | CASSSDYRRIGNEQYF
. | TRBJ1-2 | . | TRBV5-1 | TGCGCCAGCAGCTTGGTGGGGGACTCTGGCTACACCTTC | CASSLVGDSGYTF
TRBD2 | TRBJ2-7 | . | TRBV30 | TGTGCCTGGAGCCTAGCGGCCACCTACGAGCAGTACTTC | CAWSLAATYEQYF
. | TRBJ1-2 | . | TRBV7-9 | TGTGCCAGCAGCCGAGAAGGGAAACGGAGGGGCTACACCTTC | CASSREGKRRGYTF
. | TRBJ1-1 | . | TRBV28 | TGTGCCAGCAGTATGGACGGCCAGAACACTGAAGCTTTCTTT | CASSMDGQNTEAFF
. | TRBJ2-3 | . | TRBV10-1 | TGCGCCAGCAGTCTCCTCCCAGGGAAGGGTACGCAGTATTTT | CASSLLPGKGTQYF
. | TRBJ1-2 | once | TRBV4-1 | TGCGCCAGCAGCCAAGATGGTTACGGGCGGGGAGAATATGGCTACACCTTC | CASSQDGYGRGEYGYTF
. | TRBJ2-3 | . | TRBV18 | TGTGCCAGCTCACCGGTAGACACAGATACGCAGTATTTT | CASSPVDTDTQYF
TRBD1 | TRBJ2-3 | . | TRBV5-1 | TGCGCCAGCAGCCCGGGACAGGGCCGCACAGATACGCAGTATTTT | CASSPGQGRTDTQYF
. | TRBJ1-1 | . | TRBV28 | TGTGCCAGCGGCTCTTGGGGGGGAAGCAGATCGAACACTGAAGCTTTCTTT | CASGSWGGSRSNTEAFF
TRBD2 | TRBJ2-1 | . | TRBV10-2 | TGCGCCAGCACCCGACTAGCGGGATCCTACAATGAGCAGTTCTTC | CASTRLAGSYNEQFF
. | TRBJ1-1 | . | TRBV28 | TGTGCCAGCAGTGCCGGACAGATGAACACTGAAGCTTTCTTT | CASSAGQMNTEAFF